This TCR beta chain was documented in a study of blood T cell repertoires in COVID-19. This CDR3 has 16 residues. Germline V gene lookup returns CDR1 SGHKS and CDR2 YYEKEE (reference sequence). V gave up 0 bases and J gave up 8 bases; unmatched junction bases: 11. The repertoire was sequenced with immunoSEQ multiplex PCR; TCRdb's copy has only in-frame clones and lacks some. The top ten clones hold about 3.3% of a sample with more than 95,000 clones, roughly four fifths of them seen once. This clonotype originated in a woman at least 80 years old with active or convalescent COVID-19. The material sequenced was peripheral blood. V is TRBV5-5 and J is TRBJ1-1, with 9 positions matching TRBD1. The DNA of the CDR3 is TGTGCCAGCAGCTTGGAGGGACAGGGAAGTTCCATCGAAGCTTTCTTT. As protein: CASSLEGQGSSIEAFF.